What follows are 4 T cell receptor beta chains derived from one specimen sequenced in a study of T cells in Graves' hyperthyroidism and ophthalmopathy. RNA transcripts yielded amplified TCR beta CDR3 regions. HTBI primers were the set used in a first-round RT-PCR of the TCR CDR3. TCRdb recomputed calls from the multiplex PCR reads with MiXCR, one row per CDR3 protein. The sample has a few hundred thousand distinct CDR3 sequences, just under 25% seen once. Sequences were obtained from blood. Receptors were obtained from a man aged 50-59 years with Graves' hyperthyroidism.

This clonotype was detected only a few times. The chain employs TRBV12-3 or TRBV12-4 and TRBJ2-2, with unresolved D. This CDR3 is 13 amino acids long. V was pared by 8 bases and J by 6 bases, with 13 bases between. The CDR3 loop reads CASWSTPSGELFF. In nucleotides, the CDR3 is TGTGCCAGCTGGTCCACGCCGTCCGGGGAGCTGTTTTTT.

This clonotype has more than one count but fewer than ten. The chain is built from TRBV19 and TRBJ2-7; D is unresolved. The CDR3 sequence is 15 residues long. Trimming shortened V by 0 bases and J by 1 base, and 10 bases separated the two germline ends. Germline CDR1 and CDR2: LNHDA and SQIVND (reference sequence). CDR3 sequence reads: CASSIDGSPSYEQYF. CDR3 DNA: TGTGCCAGTAGTATAGATGGATCCCCGTCCTACGAGCAGTACTTC.

The rearrangement joins TRBV29-1 to TRBJ2-7, with D possibly being TRBD2 (5 bases). This CDR3 is built from 11 residues. Germline values: CDR1 SQVTM, CDR2 ANQGSEA. The germline V and J ends were trimmed by 4 bases and 5 bases, with 9 bases remaining between them. The CDR3 sequence is CSVAGGDEQYF. Written as DNA, the CDR3 is TGCAGCGTTGCTGGAGGAGACGAGCAGTACTTC.

J is TRBJ2-6 and V is TRBV18, with D unresolved. In germline, CDR1 is KGHSH, CDR2 LQKENI. This CDR3 comprises 12 residues. Trimming left V 3 bases short and J 3 bases short, with 0 bases between. The CDR3 is CASSPGANVLTF. The CDR3 DNA is TGTGCCAGCTCACCTGGGGCCAACGTCCTGACTTTC.